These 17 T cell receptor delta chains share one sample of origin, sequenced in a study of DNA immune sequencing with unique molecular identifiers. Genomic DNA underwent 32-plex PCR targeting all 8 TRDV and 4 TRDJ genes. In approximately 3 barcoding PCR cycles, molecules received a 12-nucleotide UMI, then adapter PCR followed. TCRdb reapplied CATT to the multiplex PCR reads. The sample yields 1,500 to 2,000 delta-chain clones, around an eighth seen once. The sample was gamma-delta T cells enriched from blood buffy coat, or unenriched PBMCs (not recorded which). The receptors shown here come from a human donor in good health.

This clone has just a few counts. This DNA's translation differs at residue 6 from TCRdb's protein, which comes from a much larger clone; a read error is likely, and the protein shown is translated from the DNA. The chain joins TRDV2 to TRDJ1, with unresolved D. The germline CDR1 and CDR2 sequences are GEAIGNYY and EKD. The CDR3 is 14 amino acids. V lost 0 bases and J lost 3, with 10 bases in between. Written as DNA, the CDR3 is TGTGCCTGTGACACCGCCGCGCTACCCGATAAACTCATCTTT. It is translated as CACDTAALPDKLIF.

CDR3 amino acids: CALGDSGLPLYWGSYTDKLIF. Here the CDR3 DNA reads TGTGCTCTTGGGGACTCAGGCCTTCCCCTCTACTGGGGGTCGTACACCGATAAACTCATCTTT. The chain uses TRDV1 and TRDJ1, with 8 bases fitting TRDD3. No J segment appears in TCRdb, so it was assigned here by matching the sequence to germline. The V gene end was trimmed by 3 bases and the J gene end by 0 bases; junction bases not matched to a gene: 21. The CDR3 is 21 residues long. Per germline, CDR1 TSWWSYY and CDR2 QGS.

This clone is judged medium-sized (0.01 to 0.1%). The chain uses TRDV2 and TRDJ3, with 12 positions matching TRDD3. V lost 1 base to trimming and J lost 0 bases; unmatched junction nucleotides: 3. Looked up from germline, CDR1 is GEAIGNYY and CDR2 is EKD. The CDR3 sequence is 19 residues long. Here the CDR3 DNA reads TGTGCCTGTGACACTACTGGGGGATACAGCTCCTGGGACACCCGACAGATGTTTTTC. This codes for CACDTTGGYSSWDTRQMFF.

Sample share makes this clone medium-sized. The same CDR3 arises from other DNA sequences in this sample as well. Here the CDR3 DNA reads TGTGCCTGTGACCGGCTGGGGGACACCGATAAACTCATCTTT. Translation: CACDRLGDTDKLIF. The rearrangement links TRDV2 to TRDJ1; 7 bases line up with TRDD3. Germline V CDR1 and CDR2: GEAIGNYY, EKD. This CDR3 comprises 14 residues. V trimming: 3 bases; J trimming: 0 bases; junction bases outside the gene matches: 3.

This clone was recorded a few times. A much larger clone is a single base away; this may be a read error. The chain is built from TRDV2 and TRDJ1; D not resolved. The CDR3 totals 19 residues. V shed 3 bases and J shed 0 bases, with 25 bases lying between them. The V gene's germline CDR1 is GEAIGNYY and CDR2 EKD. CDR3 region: CACDAIPSETALYTDKLIF. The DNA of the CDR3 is TGTGCCTGTGACGCCATTCCCTCAGAAACCGCCCTTTACACCGATAAACTCATCTTT.

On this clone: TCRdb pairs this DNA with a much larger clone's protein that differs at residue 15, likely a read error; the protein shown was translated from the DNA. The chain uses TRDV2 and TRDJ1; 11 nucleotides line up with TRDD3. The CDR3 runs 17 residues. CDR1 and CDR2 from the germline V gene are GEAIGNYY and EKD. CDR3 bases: TGTGCCTGTGACACCGTTGGGGGATACGCTGGGACCGATAAAATCATCTTT. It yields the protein CACDTVGGYAGTDKIIF.

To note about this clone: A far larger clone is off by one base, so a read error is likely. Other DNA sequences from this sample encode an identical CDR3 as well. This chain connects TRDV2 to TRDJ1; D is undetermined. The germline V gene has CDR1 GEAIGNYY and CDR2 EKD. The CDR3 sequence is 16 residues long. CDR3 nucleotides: TGTGCCTGTGACCCGTCCGATCGGAAGTACACCGATAAACTCATTTTT. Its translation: CACDPSDRKYTDKLIF.

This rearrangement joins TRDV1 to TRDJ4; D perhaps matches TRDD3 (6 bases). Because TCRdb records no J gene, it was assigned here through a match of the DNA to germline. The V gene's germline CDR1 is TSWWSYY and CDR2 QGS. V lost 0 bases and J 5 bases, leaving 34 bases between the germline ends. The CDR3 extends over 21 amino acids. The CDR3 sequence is CALGELEVSLHPWGREWPLIF. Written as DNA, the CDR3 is TGTGCTCTTGGGGAACTAGAGGTTAGCCTACACCCATGGGGGCGTGAATGGCCCCTGATCTTT.

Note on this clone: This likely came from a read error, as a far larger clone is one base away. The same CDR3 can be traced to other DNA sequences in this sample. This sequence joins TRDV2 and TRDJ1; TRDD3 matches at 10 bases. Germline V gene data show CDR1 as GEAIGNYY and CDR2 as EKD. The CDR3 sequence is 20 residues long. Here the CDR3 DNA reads TGTGCCTGTGACGCCGTTTTCGAGGGGGATACGAGTCCCTACACTGATAAACTCATCTTT. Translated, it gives CACDAVFEGDTSPYTDKLIF.

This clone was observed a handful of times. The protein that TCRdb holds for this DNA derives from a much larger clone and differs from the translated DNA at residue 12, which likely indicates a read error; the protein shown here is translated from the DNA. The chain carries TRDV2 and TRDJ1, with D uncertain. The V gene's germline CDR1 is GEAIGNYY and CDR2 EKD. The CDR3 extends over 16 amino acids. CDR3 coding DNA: TGTGCCTGTGACCCGTCCGATCGGAAGTACACCTATAAACTCATCTTT. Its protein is CACDPSDRKYTYKLIF.

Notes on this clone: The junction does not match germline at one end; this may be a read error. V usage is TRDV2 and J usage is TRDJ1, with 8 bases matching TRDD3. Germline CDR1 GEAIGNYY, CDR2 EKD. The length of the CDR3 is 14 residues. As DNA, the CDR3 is TGTGCCCGTGACACCCTGGGGGACCGGACTAAACTCATCTTT. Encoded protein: CARDTLGDRTKLIF.

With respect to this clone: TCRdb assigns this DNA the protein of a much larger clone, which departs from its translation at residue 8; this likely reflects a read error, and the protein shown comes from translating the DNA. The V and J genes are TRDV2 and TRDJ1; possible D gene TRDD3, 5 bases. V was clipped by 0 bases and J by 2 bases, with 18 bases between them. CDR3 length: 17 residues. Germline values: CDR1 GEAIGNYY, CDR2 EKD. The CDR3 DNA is TGTGCCTGTGACACCGTTGGGGTATACGCTGGGACCGATAAACTCATCTTT. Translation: CACDTVGVYAGTDKLIF.

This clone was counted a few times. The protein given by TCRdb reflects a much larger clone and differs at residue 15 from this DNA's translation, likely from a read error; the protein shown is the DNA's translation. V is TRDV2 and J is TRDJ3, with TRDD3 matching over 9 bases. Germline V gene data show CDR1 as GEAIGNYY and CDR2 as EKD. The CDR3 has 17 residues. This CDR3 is CACDTVLGDSHTRQTFF. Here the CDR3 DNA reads TGTGCCTGTGACACCGTCCTGGGGGATTCTCACACCCGACAGACGTTTTTC.

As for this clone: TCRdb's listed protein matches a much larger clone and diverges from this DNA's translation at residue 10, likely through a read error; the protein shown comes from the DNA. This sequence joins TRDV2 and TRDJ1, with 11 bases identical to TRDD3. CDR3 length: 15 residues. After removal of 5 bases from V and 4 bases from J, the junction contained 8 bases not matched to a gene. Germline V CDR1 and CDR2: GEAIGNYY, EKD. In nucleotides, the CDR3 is TGTGCCTGTGCCCAACTGGGGGATAGGTACGATAAACTCATCTTT. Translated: CACAQLGDRYDKLIF.

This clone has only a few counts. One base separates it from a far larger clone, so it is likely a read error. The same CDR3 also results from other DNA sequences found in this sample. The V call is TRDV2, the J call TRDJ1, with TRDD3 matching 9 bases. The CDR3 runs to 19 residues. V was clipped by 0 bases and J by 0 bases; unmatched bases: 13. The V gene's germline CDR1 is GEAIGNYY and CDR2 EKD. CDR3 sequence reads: CACDTLTGGREGYTDKLIF. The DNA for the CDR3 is TGTGCCTGTGACACCCTTACTGGGGGACGTGAAGGGTACACCGATAAACTCATCTTT.

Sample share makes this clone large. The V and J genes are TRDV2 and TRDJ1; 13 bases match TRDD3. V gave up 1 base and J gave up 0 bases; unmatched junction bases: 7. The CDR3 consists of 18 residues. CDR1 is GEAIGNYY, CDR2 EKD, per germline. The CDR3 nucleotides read TGTGCCTGTGACACGTTACTGGGGGATACGCGAGACACCGATAAACTCATCTTT. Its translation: CACDTLLGDTRDTDKLIF.

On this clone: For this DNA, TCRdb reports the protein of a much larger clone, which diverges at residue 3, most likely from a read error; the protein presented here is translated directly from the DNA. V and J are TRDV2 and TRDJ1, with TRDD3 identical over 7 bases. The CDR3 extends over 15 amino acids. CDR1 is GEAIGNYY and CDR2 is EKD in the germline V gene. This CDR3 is CAYDLLGTDTDKLIF. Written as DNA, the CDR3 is TGTGCCTATGACCTACTGGGGACAGACACCGATAAACTCATCTTT.